Listed below are T cell receptor beta chains from one sample, sequenced in a study of blood T cells in healthy people across ages. TCRdb redid the calling of the 5' RACE reads with MiXCR, one entry per CDR3 protein. The data hold around 790,000 distinct CDR3 sequences, with 40% to 50% observed a single time. The source material was blood. The origin of the receptors is a man between 60 and 75 years old in good health. CDR3s include the opening cysteine and the closing phenylalanine or tryptophan. The order of the fields is CDR3 length, D gene, V gene, J gene, clone size, CDR3 protein, CDR3 DNA. The D gene is left open where the match is weak. Not all rows give a size; the values are once, few, many and, for expanded clones, a class.

cdr3_length: 13
d_call: -
v_call: TRBV10-3
j_call: TRBJ1-1
clone_size: few
cdr3_aa: CAIRIGQNTEAFF
cdr3_nt: TGTGCCATCAGGATTGGACAGAACACTGAAGCTTTCTTT

cdr3_length: 15
d_call: -
v_call: TRBV21-1
j_call: TRBJ1-2
clone_size: -
cdr3_aa: CASSNTPPSNYGYTF
cdr3_nt: TGTGCCAGCAGCAATACCCCTCCCTCTAACTATGGCTACACCTTC

cdr3_length: 15
d_call: TRBD2
v_call: TRBV4-3
j_call: TRBJ2-5
clone_size: -
cdr3_aa: CASSQERGGWETQYF
cdr3_nt: TGCGCCAGCAGCCAAGAACGGGGGGGCTGGGAGACCCAGTACTTC

cdr3_length: 16
d_call: TRBD1
v_call: TRBV12-3/TRBV12-4
j_call: TRBJ2-7
clone_size: -
cdr3_aa: CASSLGSGQEQDEQYF
cdr3_nt: TGTGCCAGCAGTTTAGGCTCCGGACAGGAACAGGACGAGCAGTACTTC

cdr3_length: 15
d_call: TRBD2
v_call: TRBV4-3
j_call: TRBJ2-5
clone_size: -
cdr3_aa: CASSQGTSVPDEQYF
cdr3_nt: TGCGCCAGCAGCCAAGGGACTAGCGTTCCCGATGAGCAGTACTTC

cdr3_length: 12
d_call: -
v_call: TRBV6-6
j_call: TRBJ2-1
clone_size: -
cdr3_aa: CASQKQANEQFF
cdr3_nt: TGTGCCAGCCAAAAACAGGCAAATGAGCAGTTCTTC

cdr3_length: 21
d_call: TRBD2
v_call: TRBV6-5
j_call: TRBJ2-7
clone_size: -
cdr3_aa: CASSYPVSMGVAGGLSYEQYF
cdr3_nt: TGTGCCAGCAGTTACCCCGTATCCATGGGGGTAGCGGGGGGCCTTTCCTACGAGCAGTACTTC

cdr3_length: 15
d_call: -
v_call: TRBV3-1
j_call: TRBJ1-2
clone_size: few
cdr3_aa: CASSSRTLSWYGYTF
cdr3_nt: TGTGCCAGCAGCTCTCGGACCCTAAGTTGGTATGGCTACACCTTC

cdr3_length: 12
d_call: TRBD1
v_call: TRBV27
j_call: TRBJ1-2
clone_size: -
cdr3_aa: CASSKGGDGYTF
cdr3_nt: TGTGCCAGCTCGAAAGGGGGCGATGGCTACACCTTC

cdr3_length: 14
d_call: -
v_call: TRBV30
j_call: TRBJ1-6
clone_size: -
cdr3_aa: CAWQGDSERSPLHF
cdr3_nt: TGTGCCTGGCAAGGGGATTCTGAACGATCACCCCTCCACTTT

cdr3_length: 15
d_call: TRBD1
v_call: TRBV2
j_call: TRBJ2-5
clone_size: few
cdr3_aa: CASSEEGQGAGTQYF
cdr3_nt: TGTGCCAGCAGTGAAGAAGGACAGGGGGCCGGGACCCAGTACTTC